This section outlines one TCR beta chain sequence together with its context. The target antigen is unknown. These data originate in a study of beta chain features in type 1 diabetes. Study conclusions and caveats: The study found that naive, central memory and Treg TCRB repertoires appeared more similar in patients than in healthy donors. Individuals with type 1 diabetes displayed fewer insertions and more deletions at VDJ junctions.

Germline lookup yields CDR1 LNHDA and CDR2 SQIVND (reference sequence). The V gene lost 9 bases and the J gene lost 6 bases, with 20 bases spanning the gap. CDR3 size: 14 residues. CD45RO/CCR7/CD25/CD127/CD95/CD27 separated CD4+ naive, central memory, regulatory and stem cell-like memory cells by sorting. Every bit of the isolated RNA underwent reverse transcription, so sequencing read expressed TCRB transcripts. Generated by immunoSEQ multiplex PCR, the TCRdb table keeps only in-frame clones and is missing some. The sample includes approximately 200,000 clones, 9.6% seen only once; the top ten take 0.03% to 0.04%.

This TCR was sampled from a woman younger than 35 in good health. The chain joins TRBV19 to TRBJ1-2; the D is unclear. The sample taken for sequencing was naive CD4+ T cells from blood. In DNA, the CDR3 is TGTGCCAGCAGAGTCACAGTCCTCTCTGATGGCTACACCTTC. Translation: CASRVTVLSDGYTF.